This TCR beta chain emerged from a study of vaccination and CD4 T cells after COVID-19. Whole-study context: Stimulation used overlapping spike peptides from SARS-CoV-2, HCoV-NL63, HCoV-OC43 and HCoV-229E. Study conclusions and caveats: The great majority, 304 of 307 vaccine-specific clones, proved spike mono-reactive in convalescent patients.

Stated treatment: roughly 11-day PBMC culture with coronavirus spike peptide pools or control peptides (ViraFEST assay). Peptide pool stimulation in ViraFEST expanded antigen-specific T cells, whose TCRs were then sequenced. J lost 4 bases, V lost 1 base, and 7 bases had no gene match. The CDR3 spans 16 residues. Germline lookup yields CDR1 MDHEN and CDR2 SYDVKM. About this clonotype itself: The antigen remains unidentified.

Oncomine TCR Beta short-read sequencing was applied to DNA from cultured CD4+ T cells. TCRdb used MiXCR to reprocess the PCR reads, holding one entry per CDR3 protein. The sample carries 15,000 to 20,000 distinct CDR3 sequences, less than 75% recorded once. J is TRBJ2-7 and V is TRBV28, with TRBD1 matching over 10 bases. The clonotype was recovered from a human donor who had recovered from COVID-19. The specimen was CD4+ T cells from blood, cultured in vitro. The CDR3, as DNA: TGTGCCAGCAGTTTATTAAGGAGGGGACAGGGGTACGAGCAGTACTTC. Its protein product is CASSLLRRGQGYEQYF.